This T cell receptor beta chain was captured by sequencing in a study of OX40 agonist ivuxolimab in advanced cancers. Study as a whole: Ivuxolimab, which is an agonistic anti-OX40 (CD134) antibody, was administered to the patients.

The CDR3 is made up of 15 amino acids. The trim removed 0 bases at V and 2 bases at J, leaving 4 bases unmatched. Germline-derived CDR1 and CDR2 are MNHNS and SASEGT. Profiling relied on immunoSEQ multiplex PCR, and the TCRdb table lists in-frame clones only, not all of them. The table has approximately 91,000 clones, about 83% seen once; the top ten hold 0.5%. Regarding the study as a whole: Some nonresponders additionally presented with little normalized T-cell clonal expansion. Clonal expansion by week 6 occurred in CD4+ and CD8+ blood T cells (at 0.1 to 3.0 mg/kg).

To note about this clone: Its antigen is as yet unknown.

The clonotype was recovered from an adult with an advanced solid tumor such as melanoma, head and neck, liver or kidney cancer. The sample was CD4+ or CD8+ T cells sorted from blood, taken in a trial of the OX40 agonist ivuxolimab. The genes are TRBV6-1 and TRBJ2-7; 7 bases are shared with TRBD1. The CDR3 spells CASSEAGRGTYEQYF. The CDR3 DNA reads as TGTGCCAGCAGTGAAGCAGGCAGGGGGACCTACGAGCAGTACTTC.